This is a list of T cell receptor beta chains from one sample in a study of cytomegalovirus exposure and HLA in healthy donors. Measured with immunoSEQ multiplex PCR; TCRdb has only the in-frame clones, and not every one. The data contain roughly 75,000 clones, 85% to 95% of them singletons. The sample consisted of PBMCs. The receptors shown here come from a woman aged 18 to 35 in good health and CMV-seronegative. CDR3s leave out the opening cysteine and the closing phenylalanine or tryptophan. For some rows the clone size is stated as once, few or many, or as a class when expanded; others skip it.

>TRBV18|TRBJ2-7|-
ASSPSGGGVGEQY
>TRBV11-2|TRBJ2-3|-
ASSLSGTSRLGTQY
>TRBV27|TRBJ1-1|-
ASSPYVSRRRDTEAF
>TRBV7-9|TRBJ1-1|-
ASSFSGALNTEAF
>TRBV11-3|TRBJ2-3|-
ASSPGTSGSAADTQY
>TRBV29-1|TRBJ1-1|-
SVAVAGRENTEAF
>TRBV30|TRBJ1-1|-
AWNRNPRLEAF
>TRBV29-1|TRBJ2-1|once
SVDGVAGGSNEQF
>TRBV7-2|TRBJ1-5|-
ASSLGQGIGQPQH
>TRBV28|TRBJ2-7|once
ASKEGGTSYEQY
>TRBV29-1|TRBJ2-2|-
SVERGYTGELF